Following are 30 T cell receptor beta chains from one sample sequenced in a study of cytomegalovirus exposure and HLA in healthy donors. A multiplex PCR was run with 60 Vbeta primers and 13 Jbeta primers. Sequencing was performed with immunoSEQ multiplex PCR; in TCRdb, only in-frame clones are kept and a portion is missing. This table holds 55,000 to 85,000 clones, 72% found once. Sequenced material: PBMCs. The receptors were gathered from a woman aged 40-49 years in good health and CMV-seropositive.

The chain is built from TRBV6-1 and TRBJ2-1; 10 nucleotides match TRBD1. Trimming removed 4 bases from V and 7 bases from J; junction bases left unmatched: 10. Looked up from germline, CDR1 is MNHNS and CDR2 is SASEGT. The CDR3 is made up of 16 amino acids. CDR3 protein: CASSVHGQGDQNEQFF. DNA of the CDR3: TGTGCCAGCAGTGTACATGGACAGGGGGATCAAAATGAGCAGTTCTTC.

This sequence joins TRBV4-1 and TRBJ1-3; no firm D call. Per the germline V gene, CDR1 is MGHRA and CDR2 is YSYEKL. Trimming removed 6 bases from V and 4 bases from J, with 16 bases in between. There are 15 residues in the CDR3. CDR3: CASSPQASGGNTIYF. The CDR3 DNA follows: TGCGCCAGCAGTCCCCAGGCCAGCGGGGGAAACACCATATATTTT.

This chain connects TRBV7-2 to TRBJ2-7, with D possibly being TRBD1 (6 bases). Deletions cut 6 bases from V and 0 bases from J, with 12 bases between. Germline V gives CDR1 SGHTA, CDR2 FQGNSA. This CDR3 has 14 amino acids. The CDR3 loop is CASRGTFSSYEQYF. The CDR3 nucleotides read TGTGCCAGCAGGGGGACATTCAGCTCCTACGAGCAGTACTTC.

The chain recombines TRBV6-5 with TRBJ2-7; D gene ambiguous. Germline lookup yields CDR1 MNHEY and CDR2 SVGAGI. V was clipped by 2 bases and J by 9 bases, with 8 bases between them. The CDR3 has 11 residues. The CDR3 reads CASSYRWLQYF. The CDR3 DNA reads TGTGCCAGCAGTTACCGGTGGTTGCAGTACTTC.

The V gene is TRBV2, the J gene TRBJ2-1, with D maybe TRBD1 (5 bases). Germline V gene lookup returns CDR1 SNHLY and CDR2 FYNNEI. V was pared by 4 bases and J by 5 bases, with 12 bases between. The CDR3 runs to 14 residues. The CDR3 DNA reads as TGTGCCAGCAGTGTCCGTCAGGGCCACAATGAGCAGTTCTTC. Amino acid sequence: CASSVRQGHNEQFF.

The rearrangement uses TRBV6-1 and TRBJ1-6, with 7 bases matching TRBD1. The CDR3 spans 15 residues. The germline V gene has CDR1 MNHNS and CDR2 SASEGT. With V trimmed by 4 bases and J by 7 bases, 7 bases remained unmatched. The CDR3 DNA follows: TGTGCCAGCAGTGTAGAGGCAGGGGGGAATTCACCCCTCCACTTT. Translating it yields CASSVEAGGNSPLHF.

The V call is TRBV15, the J call TRBJ2-5, with D possibly TRBD2 on 6 matching bases. Trimming shortened V by 8 bases and J by 1 base, and 14 bases separated the two germline ends. CDR3 length equals 14 residues. Per germline, CDR1 LNHNV and CDR2 YYDKDF (reference sequence). In DNA, the CDR3 is TGTGCCACCCGGGAGTCCACCTTCCAAGAGACCCAGTACTTC. This gives the protein CATRESTFQETQYF. The variable domain in full, with the rest retrieved from reference TRBV15 and TRBJ2-5, is DAMVIQNPRYQVTQFGKPVTLSCSQTLNHNVMYWYQQKSSQAPKLLFHYYDKDFNNEADTPDNFQSRRPNTSFCFLDIRSPGLGDTAMYLCATRESTFQETQYFGPGTRLLVL.

CDR3 nucleotides: TGTGCCAGCAGCCCCCTAGGAGCGGGGATCAATGAGCAGTTCTTC. Translated: CASSPLGAGINEQFF. The chain combines TRBV21-1 with TRBJ2-1; the DNA was not used to check the table's D call, TRBD2. TRBV21-1 is a pseudogene. The CDR3 is 15 amino acids.

The V call is TRBV9, the J call TRBJ2-4; 8 nucleotides align to TRBD1. This CDR3 comprises 14 residues. CDR1 is SGDLS, CDR2 YYNGEE, per germline. After removal of 3 bases from V and 6 bases from J, the junction contained 5 bases not matched to a gene. The DNA for the CDR3 is TGTGCCAGCAGCGCAGCCGGACAGGGAAACATTCAGTACTTC. Translation gives CASSAAGQGNIQYF.

The chain joins TRBV18 to TRBJ1-3, with D maybe TRBD1 (6 bases). Trimming took off 6 bases at V and 0 bases at J, with 12 bases between the two ends. CDR1 and CDR2 (germline): KGHSH, LQKENI. This CDR3 has 15 amino acids. This CDR3 is CASSQTGRSGNTIYF. CDR3 sequence (DNA): TGTGCCAGCTCCCAGACAGGTCGCTCTGGAAACACCATATATTTT.

This clone is deemed medium-sized. The V gene is TRBV5-5, the J gene TRBJ2-5, with TRBD2 matching over 7 bases. V lost 0 bases and J lost 3; bases outside the gene matches: 5. The CDR3 has 15 amino acids. CDR1 and CDR2 from the germline V gene are SGHKS and YYEKEE (reference sequence). The CDR3 nucleotides are TGTGCCAGCAGCTTGGGGGGCGGGACTAAAGAGACCCAGTACTTC. Protein sequence: CASSLGGGTKETQYF.

The gene calls are TRBV6-5 and TRBJ2-7; maybe TRBD1 (5 bases). The germline V gene encodes CDR1 MNHEY and CDR2 SVGAGI. V shed 7 bases and J shed 2 bases, with 9 bases lying between them. The length of the CDR3 is 12 residues. The CDR3 DNA reads TGTGCCAGCAAGGGGCGAGCCTACGAGCAGTACTTC. Translating it yields CASKGRAYEQYF.

This clone has more than one count but fewer than ten. CDR3 residues: CASSWESNYGYTF. CDR3 DNA sequence: TGTGCCAGCAGTTGGGAGAGTAACTATGGCTACACCTTC. This chain links TRBV6-1 with TRBJ1-2; D remains unclear. V lost 5 bases and J 1 base, leaving 8 bases between the germline ends. From germline, CDR1 is MNHNS and CDR2 SASEGT. There are 13 residues in the CDR3.

V is TRBV5-1 and J is TRBJ2-1, with 8 bases that match TRBD1. CDR1 and CDR2 from the germline V gene are SGHRS and YFSETQ. V gave up 2 bases and J gave up 8 bases; unmatched junction bases: 12. The CDR3 spans 16 residues. CDR3 sequence (DNA): TGCGCCAGCAGCTTAGGGACAGGAGATATCAGCGATGAGCAGTTCTTC. Encoded protein: CASSLGTGDISDEQFF.

The J gene is TRBJ1-5, the V gene TRBV19; D remains unclear. CDR3 length equals 14 residues. V lost 3 bases to trimming and J lost 3 bases, with 9 bases between them. Per germline, CDR1 LNHDA and CDR2 SQIVND (reference sequence). CDR3 DNA: TGTGCCAGTAGTATTTGGAGGGTCAATCAGCCCCAGCATTTT. Protein product: CASSIWRVNQPQHF.

V gene TRBV7-9 combines with J gene TRBJ2-7, with D tentatively TRBD1 (5 bases). V was cut by 1 base and J by 4 bases, with 14 bases left in between. This CDR3 has 15 amino acids. Germline values: CDR1 SEHNR, CDR2 FQNEAQ (reference sequence). The DNA of the CDR3 is TGTGCCAGCAGCTTAGACCAGGGATTATTTTACGAGCAGTACTTC. Translation: CASSLDQGLFYEQYF.

This chain links TRBV2 with TRBJ1-5, with TRBD1 matching 11 bases. The V gene end was trimmed by 6 bases and the J gene end by 4 bases; junction bases not matched to a gene: 5. Germline V gene sequence: CDR1 SNHLY, CDR2 FYNNEI. The CDR3 spans 15 residues. Written as DNA, the CDR3 is TGTGCCAGCAGCAGGACAGGGGGCGGGAATCAGCCCCAGCATTTT. Translation gives CASSRTGGGNQPQHF.

This clone was found a few times. The gene calls are TRBV18 and TRBJ1-2, with 7 bases matching TRBD1. CDR3 length: 14 residues. Germline trimming cut 6 bases from V and 3 bases from J; bases unmatched to any gene: 7. Germline V gives CDR1 KGHSH, CDR2 LQKENI. The CDR3 bases are TGTGCCAGCTCCCAACAGACAGGGCACTATGGCTACACCTTC. This codes for CASSQQTGHYGYTF.

This CDR3 reads CASSRGQVISYEQYF. The CDR3 nucleotides read TGTGCCAGCAGTCGAGGACAAGTCATAAGTTACGAGCAGTACTTC. The chain has TRBV5-6 and TRBJ2-7, with a possible D match to TRBD1 (5 bases). The germline gives CDR1 SGHDT, CDR2 YYEEEE. V lost 5 bases to trimming and J lost 4 bases, with 19 bases between them. This CDR3 spans 15 amino acids.

The chain recombines TRBV29-1 with TRBJ2-3, with 8 bases fitting TRBD1. The V gene's germline CDR1 is SQVTM and CDR2 ANQGSEA. There are 14 residues in the CDR3. The ends lost 2 bases at V and 2 bases at J; junction bases unmatched: 3. Here the CDR3 DNA reads TGCAGCGTTGAACAGGGGGCGAACACAGATACGCAGTATTTT. Translated, it gives CSVEQGANTDTQYF.

The chain carries TRBV27 and TRBJ1-4; the D gene is possibly TRBD1 (6 bases). CDR3 length: 17 residues. From germline, CDR1 is MNHEY and CDR2 SMNVEV (reference sequence). V was clipped by 2 bases and J by 3 bases, with 16 bases between them. Here the CDR3 reads CASSLGSGVLANEKLFF. For the CDR3, the DNA is TGTGCCAGCAGTTTAGGGTCAGGGGTTTTGGCTAATGAAAAACTGTTTTTT.

The chain couples TRBV2 to TRBJ1-6; D uncertain. CDR1 and CDR2 from the germline V gene are SNHLY and FYNNEI. The CDR3 sequence is 13 residues long. Trimming cost V 2 bases and J 8 bases, with 7 bases left between them. The CDR3 is CASSESGHSPLHF. DNA of the CDR3: TGTGCCAGCAGTGAATCTGGGCATTCACCCCTCCACTTT.

A few counts support this clone. This chain links TRBV2 with TRBJ2-1, with 8 bases that match TRBD1. The germline CDR1 and CDR2 sequences are SNHLY and FYNNEI. V lost 6 bases, J lost 6 bases, and 4 bases stayed unmatched. CDR3 length: 13 residues. The CDR3, as DNA: TGTGCCAGCAGGCAGGGGGCGGTCAATGAGCAGTTCTTC. Translating it yields CASRQGAVNEQFF.

The chain couples TRBV7-9 to TRBJ2-5, with TRBD2 matching 8 bases. V lost 0 bases and J lost 4; bases outside the gene matches: 4. The CDR3 covers 15 residues. Germline CDR1 and CDR2: SEHNR and FQNEAQ (reference sequence). The CDR3 DNA reads TGTGCCAGCAGCTTAGCGCTGACTAGCGTAGAGACCCAGTACTTC. Its translation is CASSLALTSVETQYF.

The chain couples TRBV5-4 to TRBJ2-5; possible D gene TRBD2, 5 bases. V shed 4 bases and J shed 3 bases, with 10 bases lying between them. The CDR3 is made up of 13 amino acids. Germline V gene sequence: CDR1 SGHNT, CDR2 YYREEE (reference sequence). The CDR3 here is CASSGMGEETQYF. In DNA, the CDR3 is TGTGCCAGCAGCGGAATGGGAGAAGAGACCCAGTACTTC.

This chain uses TRBV9 with TRBJ2-3, with 9 bases lining up with TRBD2. V lost 0 bases and J lost 2; bases outside the gene matches: 7. CDR3 size: 17 residues. The germline CDR1 and CDR2 sequences are SGDLS and YYNGEE. For the CDR3, the DNA is TGTGCCAGCAGCGTAGGAGGTAGCGGGGGCCACACAGATACGCAGTATTTT. This translates into CASSVGGSGGHTDTQYF.

This chain joins TRBV14 and TRBJ2-3, with 7 positions matching TRBD2. The CDR3 has 15 amino acids. Germline CDR1 is SGHDN and CDR2 is FVKESK. V shed 3 bases and J 0 bases; nucleotides not matched to a gene: 3. CDR3 coding DNA: TGTGCCAGCAGCCAGCCGGGACTAAGCACAGATACGCAGTATTTT. This translates into CASSQPGLSTDTQYF.

CDR3 region: CASSPGQGDGYTF. The CDR3 nucleotides read TGTGCCAGCTCTCCGGGACAGGGGGATGGCTACACCTTC. This chain joins TRBV18 and TRBJ1-2, with TRBD1 identical over 11 bases. The CDR3 length is 13 residues. V lost 6 bases, J lost 6 bases, and 3 bases stayed unmatched. Germline CDR1 reads KGHSH; CDR2 reads LQKENI.

As concerns this clone: The junction does not match germline at one end; this may be a read error. The chain recombines TRBV7-7 with TRBJ1-1; a possible D gene is TRBD1 (6 bases). CDR1 is SSHAT, CDR2 FNYEAQ, per germline (reference sequence). CDR3 size: 14 residues. The CDR3 bases are TGTGCCAGCCCCTTCTTCGGGGACAACACTGGAGCTTTCTTT. It translates to CASPFFGDNTGAFF.

V and J are TRBV18 and TRBJ1-1, with TRBD1 matching 8 bases. The CDR3 sequence is 14 residues long. Germline lookup yields CDR1 KGHSH and CDR2 LQKENI. With 3 bases clipped from V and 5 bases from J, the junction kept 5 bases outside the gene matches. The CDR3 sequence is CASSPTGAVTEAFF. The CDR3 coding sequence is TGTGCCAGCTCACCGACAGGGGCGGTGACTGAAGCTTTCTTT.